Listed here are 12 T cell receptor beta chains from one sample, sequenced in a study of T cells expressing NK-cell markers. After re-calling the 5' RACE reads, TCRdb lists one entry per CDR3 protein, DNA absent. The sample is made up of about 410,000 distinct CDR3 sequences, and the top ten hold around a tenth of it. Sequenced sample: blood T cells: a sorted CD56 or NKG2C T cell subset, CD4+ or CD8+ T cells, or bulk PBMC T cells (not recorded which). Receptor source: a woman between 45 and 60 years old in good health.

The chain joins TRBV7-6 to TRBJ2-7. The CDR3 covers 14 residues. CDR1 and CDR2 (germline): SGHVS, FNYEAQ. CDR3 in amino acids: CASSPRGGPYEQYF.

The chain joins TRBV24-1 to TRBJ2-1; there is no DNA to check the TCRdb D call of TRBD2. The CDR3 covers 16 residues. Germline CDR1 is KGHDR and CDR2 is SFDVKD. The CDR3 protein is CATSIAGGPRDNEQFF.

The chain combines TRBV4-2 with TRBJ2-7; there is no DNA to check the TCRdb D call of TRBD2. This CDR3 is 16 amino acids long. In germline, CDR1 is LGHNA, CDR2 YNFKEQ. CDR3 sequence: CASSRLARSAAYEQYF.

The chain employs TRBV7-8 and TRBJ2-2; as DNA is missing, the TRBD2 call by TCRdb cannot be tested. The CDR3 consists of 18 residues. The V gene's germline CDR1 is SGHVS and CDR2 FQNEAQ. The CDR3 sequence: CASSLEPLAGLGTGELFF. The whole variable domain, filled in from reference TRBV7-8 and TRBJ2-2, reads GAGVSQSPRYKVAKRGQDVALRCDPISGHVSLFWYQQALGQGPEFLTYFQNEAQLDKSGLPSDRFFAERPEGSVSTLKIQRTQQEDSAVYLCASSLEPLAGLGTGELFFGEGSRLTVL.

The CDR3 sequence: CASSYSTTGARGDEAFF. The gene calls are TRBV6-5 and TRBJ1-1; TCRdb selects TRBD1, and the lack of DNA leaves this call unchecked. The V gene's germline CDR1 is MNHEY and CDR2 SVGAGI. The CDR3 is 17 amino acids.

J is TRBJ2-1 and V is TRBV20-1; TCRdb proposes TRBD2, but this gene call is untestable without DNA. There are 13 residues in the CDR3. Germline V gene data show CDR1 as DFQATT and CDR2 as SNEGSKA (reference sequence). The CDR3 loop reads CSASFLAGGEQFF.

The chain uses TRBV7-9 and TRBJ1-4. Germline lookup yields CDR1 SEHNR and CDR2 FQNEAQ (reference sequence). This CDR3 region has 13 residues. The CDR3 here is CASSFEADEKLFF.

The V and J genes are TRBV5-6 and TRBJ1-2; TCRdb proposes TRBD1, but this gene call is untestable without DNA. Germline-derived CDR1 and CDR2 are SGHDT and YYEEEE. There are 15 residues in the CDR3. CDR3 loop: CASSATRGPYYGYTF.

This rearrangement joins TRBV27 to TRBJ1-3; TCRdb indicates TRBD1, and absent DNA this call remains unverified. The V gene's germline CDR1 is MNHEY and CDR2 SMNVEV (reference sequence). The CDR3 contains 14 residues. This CDR3 reads CASSSQQGINTIYF.

J is TRBJ2-1 and V is TRBV20-1; absent DNA, TCRdb's TRBD2 call cannot be checked. This CDR3 is built from 12 residues. Germline V gene sequence: CDR1 DFQATT, CDR2 SNEGSKA (reference sequence). This CDR3 reads CSARGSGRMQFF.

The chain is built from TRBV5-1 and TRBJ2-1; TCRdb selects TRBD2, and the lack of DNA leaves this call unchecked. Germline loops: CDR1 SGHRS, CDR2 YFSETQ. The CDR3 runs to 16 residues. CDR3 sequence reads: CASSSTGTSYYNEQFF.

V usage is TRBV20-1 and J usage is TRBJ2-1; TCRdb selects TRBD2, and the lack of DNA leaves this call unchecked. The CDR3 has 16 amino acids. The V gene's germline CDR1 is DFQATT and CDR2 SNEGSKA (reference sequence). CDR3 sequence: CSAAPGLGGVFNEQFF.